A single sample is the source of the 21 T cell receptor beta chains below, sequenced in a study of post-analysis software for immune sequencing data. Unique molecular identifiers had been added to the TCR beta cDNA libraries. TCRdb ran MiXCR on the PCR reads and lists one entry per CDR3 protein. The data contain around 160,000 distinct CDR3 sequences, 36% of them seen just once; the ten biggest clones take up 25% to 35%. The specimen was blood, collected after autologous hematopoietic stem cell transplantation. Receptors were obtained from a girl between 10 and 17 years old with multiple sclerosis.

This clonotype has only a few counts. The chain uses TRBV9 and TRBJ1-2; D gene uncertain. V lost 0 bases, J lost 8 bases, and 17 bases lay in between. There are 15 residues in the CDR3. Per the germline V gene, CDR1 is SGDLS and CDR2 is YYNGEE. CDR3 loop: CASSVGATRGMGYTF. CDR3 sequence (DNA): TGTGCCAGCAGCGTAGGGGCCACGCGGGGTATGGGCTACACCTTC.

This rearrangement joins TRBV9 to TRBJ2-3; D gene unclear. Germline V gene data show CDR1 as SGDLS and CDR2 as YYNGEE. Trimming left V 0 bases short and J 2 bases short, with 10 bases between. The length of the CDR3 is 15 residues. DNA for the CDR3: TGTGCCAGCAGCGTAGTGGGCGGTTACACAGATACGCAGTATTTT. Its translation is CASSVVGGYTDTQYF. Using reference TRBV9 and TRBJ2-3 for the parts outside the CDR3, the full variable domain is DSGVTQTPKHLITATGQRVTLRCSPRSGDLSVYWYQQSLDQGLQFLIQYYNGEERAKGNILERFSAQQFPDLHSELNLSSLELGDSALYFCASSVVGGYTDTQYFGPGTRLTVL.

This chain connects TRBV28 to TRBJ1-6; D remains unclear. Trimming removed 2 bases from V and 9 bases from J, with 5 bases in between. From germline, CDR1 is MDHEN and CDR2 SYDVKM. The CDR3 loop spans 12 amino acids. The DNA of the CDR3 is TGTGCCAGCAGTTTAGAATTTTCACCCCTCCACTTT. The encoded protein is CASSLEFSPLHF.

V gene TRBV9 combines with J gene TRBJ1-1; 9 bases line up with TRBD1. CDR1 SGDLS and CDR2 YYNGEE come from the germline V gene. This CDR3 contains 15 residues. V shed 4 bases, J shed 4 bases, and the junction held 8 bases outside the gene matches. CDR3 loop: CASSYRDREGTEAFF. Written as DNA, the CDR3 is TGTGCCAGCAGCTACCGGGACAGGGAGGGCACTGAAGCTTTCTTT.

This clonotype was seen more than once but under ten times. The rearrangement joins TRBV9 to TRBJ2-5, with D perhaps TRBD1 or TRBD2 (5 bases each). The CDR3 has 18 residues. Looked up from germline, CDR1 is SGDLS and CDR2 is YYNGEE. The V and J ends lost 0 bases and 9 bases respectively, with 27 bases between them. The CDR3 is CASSVEPSRGPTPEAQYF. The DNA of the CDR3 is TGTGCCAGCAGCGTAGAGCCTTCTCGGGGCCCCACCCCGGAGGCCCAGTACTTC.

The rearrangement joins TRBV7-2 to TRBJ2-1, with D perhaps given as TRBD1 or TRBD2 (5 bases each). The CDR3 has 15 residues. CDR1 and CDR2 from the germline V gene are SGHTA and FQGNSA. Trimming pared 2 bases from V and 7 bases from J, leaving 15 bases between. This chain's CDR3 is CASSLSGTRWNEQFF. The CDR3 nucleotides read TGTGCCAGCAGCTTATCTGGGACCCGCTGGAATGAGCAGTTCTTC.

J is TRBJ1-5 and V is TRBV28; D may be TRBD1 (5 bases). Trimming removed 6 bases at V and 2 bases at J, with 20 bases between. Looked up from germline, CDR1 is MDHEN and CDR2 is SYDVKM. The CDR3 runs 17 residues. Here the CDR3 DNA reads TGTGCCAGCAGGGCAAACCGACAGCAAGGGGGCAATCAGCCCCAGCATTTT. Amino acids: CASRANRQQGGNQPQHF. Looking up the rest from reference TRBV28 and TRBJ1-5 gives the full variable domain: DVKVTQSSRYLVKRTGEKVFLECVQDMDHENMFWYRQDPGLGLRLIYFSYDVKMKEKGDIPEGYSVSREKKERFSLILESASTNQTSMYLCASRANRQQGGNQPQHFGDGTRLSIL.

The chain is built from TRBV24-1 and TRBJ2-5; possible D gene TRBD1, 5 bases. This CDR3 is built from 13 residues. V lost 4 bases, J lost 5 bases, and 10 bases lay in between. CDR1 KGHDR and CDR2 SFDVKD come from the germline V gene. The CDR3 region has the DNA TGTGCCACCAGTGAAGGGGCGCTCGAGACCCAGTACTTC. It specifies CATSEGALETQYF.

This chain joins TRBV20-1 and TRBJ2-7, with TRBD1 as a possible D gene (6 bases). The CDR3 is 14 residues long. The ends were cut back, 2 bases at V and 4 bases at J, with 15 bases in the middle. The germline gives CDR1 DFQATT, CDR2 SNEGSKA (reference sequence). The CDR3 is CSARRQGILYEQYF. The CDR3 coding sequence is TGCAGTGCTAGACGGCAGGGGATCTTGTACGAGCAGTACTTC.

This chain links TRBV20-1 with TRBJ2-7; 8 bases align to TRBD1. CDR1 is DFQATT and CDR2 is SNEGSKA in the germline V gene (reference sequence). This CDR3 has 16 amino acids. The V segment lost 4 bases and the J segment 0 bases; nucleotides outside the gene matches: 11. The DNA for the CDR3 is TGCAGTGCTAAGACTTCCCGGGACAGGACCTCCTACGAGCAGTACTTC. Amino acids: CSAKTSRDRTSYEQYF.

The chain recombines TRBV27 with TRBJ2-7; the D call may be TRBD1 or TRBD2 (5 bases each). The assigned J gene may be wrong: the sequence end matches TRBJ2-5 better. The CDR3 loop spans 14 amino acids. Germline loops: CDR1 MNHEY, CDR2 SMNVEV (reference sequence). Here the CDR3 reads CASSPGTRVGTQYF. The CDR3 nucleotides are TGTGCCAGCAGTCCGGGGACGAGGGTTGGGACCCAGTACTTC.

This chain uses TRBV7-2 with TRBJ1-4; the D gene is possibly TRBD1 (5 bases). This CDR3 region has 15 residues. The germline CDR1 and CDR2 sequences are SGHTA and FQGNSA. V was clipped by 5 bases and J by 5 bases, with 15 bases between them. The CDR3: CASSPRAGGNEKLFF. The CDR3 bases are TGTGCCAGCAGCCCCAGGGCGGGGGGAAATGAAAAACTGTTTTTT.

The rearrangement uses TRBV2 and TRBJ1-1; 8 bases agree with TRBD1. The CDR3 extends over 15 amino acids. J gave up 1 base and V 6 bases, and 7 bases lay outside the gene matches. Per germline, CDR1 SNHLY and CDR2 FYNNEI. For the CDR3, the DNA is TGTGCCAGCAGATCGAGTGGACAGGGGAACACTGAAGCTTTCTTT. It encodes CASRSSGQGNTEAFF.

A few counts support this clonotype. The chain links TRBV27 to TRBJ2-7; D is uncertain. Germline CDR1 is MNHEY and CDR2 is SMNVEV (reference sequence). V gave up 2 bases and J gave up 1 base, with 6 bases separating them. The CDR3 has 13 residues. CDR3 region: CASSLGESYEQYF. The CDR3 DNA follows: TGTGCCAGCAGTTTAGGAGAATCCTACGAGCAGTACTTC.

The gene calls are TRBV7-6 and TRBJ2-7, with D maybe TRBD2 (7 bases). The CDR3 totals 14 residues. The V gene lost 5 bases and the J gene lost 2 bases, with 13 bases spanning the gap. CDR1 is SGHVS, CDR2 FNYEAQ, per germline. The CDR3 coding sequence is TGTGCCAGCAGCAGGGGGGGAGGGCCCTACGAGCAGTACTTC. Its protein product is CASSRGGGPYEQYF.

This clonotype was counted between two and nine times. The chain employs TRBV2 and TRBJ2-4; D is ambiguous. CDR1 is SNHLY, CDR2 FYNNEI, per germline. This CDR3 is built from 13 residues. V gave up 4 bases and J gave up 2 bases, with 6 bases separating them. CDR3 sequence (DNA): TGTGCCAGCAGTGGGGTGTCCAAAAACATTCAGTACTTC. It specifies CASSGVSKNIQYF.

Only one count was recorded for this clonotype. The CDR3 loop is CASRPPGKQNTQYF. In DNA form, the CDR3 reads TGTGCCAGCAGGCCCCCCGGGAAGCAAAATACGCAGTATTTT. This chain links TRBV28 with TRBJ2-3; weak D call: TRBD2 (5 bases). V gave up 6 bases and J gave up 7 bases, with 17 bases separating them. Germline V gene lookup returns CDR1 MDHEN and CDR2 SYDVKM. The CDR3 has 14 residues.

This chain joins TRBV6-5 and TRBJ2-3, with 7 bases identical to TRBD2. CDR1 MNHEY and CDR2 SVGAGI come from the germline V gene. The CDR3 extends over 16 amino acids. After removal of 6 bases from V and 0 bases from J, the junction contained 9 bases not matched to a gene. DNA for the CDR3: TGTGCCAGCAGCCCGCGGGAGTCGGGGAGCACAGATACGCAGTATTTT. This encodes CASSPRESGSTDTQYF.

V gene TRBV29-1 combines with J gene TRBJ2-1; D tentatively reads TRBD1 or TRBD2 (6 bases each). The V gene lost 4 bases and the J gene lost 3 bases, with 22 bases spanning the gap. Looked up from germline, CDR1 is SQVTM and CDR2 is ANQGSEA. There are 17 residues in the CDR3. The CDR3 nucleotides are TGCAGCGTTGTTGTTCTGGCGGAGGGACACCACTACAATGAGCAGTTCTTC. It specifies CSVVVLAEGHHYNEQFF.

In its sample, this clonotype was seen a few times. The rearrangement links TRBV5-6 to TRBJ2-4; D gene unclear. CDR3 size: 12 residues. With 0 bases removed from V and 13 bases from J, the gap between germline ends came to 11 bases. The germline V gene encodes CDR1 SGHDT and CDR2 YYEEEE. The CDR3 DNA follows: TGTGCCAGCAGCTTGGCGGTGGGTGAGCAGTACTTC. It is translated as CASSLAVGEQYF.

This clonotype was picked up many times. J is TRBJ2-7 and V is TRBV29-1, with D possibly called TRBD1 or TRBD2 (5 bases each). V lost 1 base and J 2 bases, leaving 9 bases between the germline ends. Germline V gives CDR1 SQVTM, CDR2 ANQGSEA. The CDR3 spans 13 residues. The CDR3 here is CSVEVLGAYEQYF. CDR3 bases: TGCAGCGTTGAAGTTTTGGGGGCCTACGAGCAGTACTTC.